The 4 T cell receptor beta chains in this list originate from one sample, sequenced in a study of CD8 T cells in Susac syndrome. Reverse transcription used roughly 0.5 to 1 ug RNA and random hexamers. TCRdb reanalysed the immunoSEQ multiplex PCR reads using MiXCR and keeps one entry per CDR3 protein. The sample yields 15,000 to 20,000 distinct CDR3 sequences, around 95% seen once. Sequences were obtained from CD8+ T cells from PBMCs. The receptors were gathered from a human donor in good health.

The chain links TRBV7-2 to TRBJ2-1, with a weak D call TRBD1 (6 bases). Germline CDR1 and CDR2: SGHTA and FQGNSA. This CDR3 contains 15 residues. Trimming stripped 2 bases from V and 3 bases from J, with 11 bases between. The CDR3: CASSLYQGSYNEQFF. CDR3 bases: TGTGCCAGCAGCTTATATCAGGGGAGCTACAATGAGCAGTTCTTC.

The chain couples TRBV7-9 to TRBJ2-3; TRBD1 aligns across 7 bases. The CDR3 runs to 14 residues. Trimming removed 7 bases from V and 6 bases from J; junction bases left unmatched: 10. Looked up from germline, CDR1 is SEHNR and CDR2 is FQNEAQ (reference sequence). CDR3 loop: CASTAQGLSDTQYF. In DNA, the CDR3 is TGTGCCAGCACCGCACAGGGGTTGTCTGATACGCAGTATTTT.

The rearrangement joins TRBV29-1 to TRBJ2-5; D may be TRBD1 or TRBD2 (5 bases each). CDR3 length equals 14 residues. Germline V lookup: CDR1 SQVTM, CDR2 ANQGSEA. V lost 0 bases to trimming and J lost 3 bases, with 11 bases between them. CDR3 loop: CSVEEARGEETQYF. DNA for the CDR3: TGCAGCGTTGAAGAGGCTCGAGGGGAAGAGACCCAGTACTTC.

The chain is built from TRBV5-6 and TRBJ2-1; D call uncertain. V gave up 3 bases and J gave up 11 bases, with 9 bases separating them. The germline V gene encodes CDR1 SGHDT and CDR2 YYEEEE. This CDR3 spans 11 amino acids. CDR3 in DNA: TGTGCCAGCAGCTGGGGTCAGAAGCAGTTCTTC. Its translation is CASSWGQKQFF. Full variable domain (missing parts from reference TRBV5-6 and TRBJ2-1): DAGVTQSPTHLIKTRGQQVTLRCSPKSGHDTVSWYQQALGQGPQFIFQYYEEEERQRGNFPDRFSGHQFPNYSSELNVNALLLGDSALYLCASSWGQKQFFGPGTRLTVL.